Listed below are T cell receptor beta chains from one sample, sequenced in a study of control samples from healthy donors and cancer patients. This table comes from immunoSEQ multiplex PCR, and its TCRdb copy is limited to in-frame clones, with some not included. The top ten hold under 7.5% of the sample, which has around 80,000 clones, roughly 90% seen once. The sample comprised blood. All receptors come from a woman in her forties or fifties in good health. CDR3s include the opening cysteine and the closing phenylalanine or tryptophan. The D gene is left open where the match is weak. Some rows mark clone size as missing; the rest say once, few, many or name a class of expanded clone.

d_call clone_size j_call v_call cdr3_length cdr3_nt cdr3_aa
TRBD2 . TRBJ2-1 TRBV6-5 16 TGTGCCAGCAGTTACTGGGGGACTAGCTCCTACAATGAGCAGTTCTTC CASSYWGTSSYNEQFF
. once TRBJ1-2 TRBV21-1 15 TGTGCCAGCAGCAAAACTCCCGGGCCTAATTATGGCTACACCTTC CASSKTPGPNYGYTF
TRBD2 . TRBJ2-1 TRBV10-1 17 TGCGCCAGCAGGACCGGGACTAGCGGGGGGAAATTTAATGAGCAGTTCTTC CASRTGTSGGKFNEQFF
TRBD1 . TRBJ1-5 TRBV6-4 16 TGTGCCAGCAGCGGGTTGAACAGGGGCCGCCATCAGCCCCAGCATTTT CASSGLNRGRHQPQHF
. . TRBJ2-2 TRBV4-1 13 TGCGCCAGCAGCCAAGATGCCCCGGGGGAGCTGTTTTTT CASSQDAPGELFF
TRBD2 . TRBJ2-3 TRBV10-1 15 TGCGCCAGCAGTGCCACTAGCGGGGGCACAGATACGCAGTATTTT CASSATSGGTDTQYF
. . TRBJ1-1 TRBV29-1 12 TGCAGCGGATCTACAGGTCAGACTGAAGCTTTCTTT CSGSTGQTEAFF
. . TRBJ1-1 TRBV27 13 TGTGCCAGCAGTTTAGTAAGGAACACTGAAGCTTTCTTT CASSLVRNTEAFF
TRBD2 . TRBJ2-3 TRBV2 19 TGTGCCAGCAGTGAGACTGGGGCGGGGGGTTCTCCTAGCACAGATACGCAGTATTTT CASSETGAGGSPSTDTQYF
. . TRBJ1-6 TRBV7-9 14 TGTGCCAGCAGCTTAGCCAGGGTGGTCTCACCCCTCCACTTT CASSLARVVSPLHF
. few TRBJ1-3 TRBV7-9 15 TGTGCCAGCAGCTCGGACGGAACCTCTGGAAACACCATATATTTT CASSSDGTSGNTIYF
. . TRBJ1-2 TRBV9 14 TGTGCCAGCAGCGCCAACAAGGCTAACTATGGCTACACCTTC CASSANKANYGYTF
TRBD1 . TRBJ2-6 TRBV5-1 18 TGCGCCAGCAGCGATAGGACAGGGGGACGTTCTGGGGCCAACGTCCTGACTTTC CASSDRTGGRSGANVLTF
. many TRBJ2-3 TRBV3-1/TRBV3-2 15 TGTGCCAGCAGCCAAGATCCCGAGGAGGTAGGTACGCAGTATTTT CASSQDPEEVGTQYF
. . TRBJ2-3 TRBV6-5 15 TGTGCCAGCAGATCCGGGACAAGCAGCACAGATACGCAGTATTTT CASRSGTSSTDTQYF
. . TRBJ1-2 TRBV3-1/TRBV3-2 14 TGTGCCAGCAGCCAAGACCGATTACAGGGAATCTACACCTTC CASSQDRLQGIYTF
. . TRBJ1-5 TRBV6-1 13 TGTGCCAGCAGTGAAGGTCTACCTCAGCCCCAGCATTTT CASSEGLPQPQHF
. . TRBJ1-4 TRBV4-1 15 TGCGCCAGCAGCCAAGCAGGCGGACAGAATGAAAAACTGTTTTTT CASSQAGGQNEKLFF
. . TRBJ1-1 TRBV7-8 14 TGTGCCAGCAGCTTAAGGGGTGGAAGCACTGAAGCTTTCTTT CASSLRGGSTEAFF
. . TRBJ1-2 TRBV12-3/TRBV12-4 11 TGTGCCAGCAGTTTCCGCTATGGCTACACCTTC CASSFRYGYTF
. . TRBJ1-2 TRBV6-4 16 TGTGCCAGCAGTGACTACAGTTTTCAGGGTATAGGAGGCTACACCTTC CASSDYSFQGIGGYTF
TRBD1 . TRBJ1-1 TRBV6-5 15 TGTGCCAGCACCTACTCGACAGGGAGGAAAACTGAAGCTTTCTTT CASTYSTGRKTEAFF
. . TRBJ1-2 TRBV6-5 13 TGTGCCAGCAGTCAGGGGCTGAATGGTGGCTACACCTTC CASSQGLNGGYTF
. . TRBJ2-1 TRBV4-1 15 TGCGCCAGCAGCCAAGCATGGGGAGATTACAATGAGCAGTTCTTC CASSQAWGDYNEQFF
. . TRBJ1-1 TRBV6-5 13 TGTGCCAGCAGTTACGTTCGGGACACTGAAGCTTTCTTT CASSYVRDTEAFF
. . TRBJ1-1 TRBV9 13 TGTGCCAGCTCTCAGTGGAAGAACACTGAAGCTTTCTTT CASSQWKNTEAFF
. . TRBJ2-3 TRBV7-2 15 TGTGCCAGCAGCTTATTACTAGGGTCTACAGATACGCAGTATTTT CASSLLLGSTDTQYF
. . TRBJ2-5 TRBV12-3/TRBV12-4 13 TGTGCCAGCAGTTTAGCGGGGGGAGAGACCCAGTACTTC CASSLAGGETQYF
. . TRBJ1-1 TRBV20-1 11 TGCAGTGCTTATACCGGGATTGGAGCTTTCTTT CSAYTGIGAFF
. . TRBJ1-2 TRBV6-5 14 TGTGCCAGCACTCCTTGGGGGGCGGGCTATGGCTACACCTTC CASTPWGAGYGYTF
. . TRBJ2-3 TRBV3-1/TRBV3-2 13 TGTGCCAGCAGCGGGTTAGCACGAGATACGCAGTATTTT CASSGLARDTQYF
TRBD2 . TRBJ2-7 TRBV18 20 TGTGCCAGCTCACCACCGACGGGGAGGTTCTCTAGCGGGGGGGCTTACGAGCAGTACTTC CASSPPTGRFSSGGAYEQYF
. . TRBJ1-3 TRBV3-1/TRBV3-2 15 TGTGCCAGCAGTCGAAGGACCGGAGGAGGAAACACCATATATTTT CASSRRTGGGNTIYF
TRBD1 . TRBJ2-1 TRBV19 13 TGTGCCAGTTCCCGGACAGGGGGCTATGAGCAGTTCTTC CASSRTGGYEQFF
. . TRBJ1-2 TRBV2 13 TGTGCCAGCAGTGAGGTGCAGGGCTATGGCTACACCTTC CASSEVQGYGYTF
. . TRBJ1-3 TRBV4-1 14 TGCGCCAGCAGGTCCAGGGGAACCGGAAACACCATATATTTT CASRSRGTGNTIYF
. . TRBJ1-6 TRBV7-9 12 TGTGCCAGCAGCATCGAAGGTTCACCCCTCCACTTT CASSIEGSPLHF
. . TRBJ1-2 TRBV12-3/TRBV12-4 13 TGTGCCAGCAGTTTAAACGGCGTAAGTGGCTACACCTTC CASSLNGVSGYTF
TRBD1 . TRBJ2-5 TRBV27 15 TGTGCCAGCAGTTTTTCTAGACAGGGGGGGCAGACCCAGTACTTC CASSFSRQGGQTQYF
. few TRBJ1-1 TRBV3-1/TRBV3-2 15 TGTGCCAGCAGCGATATGGGACGGTCGAACACTGAAGCTTTCTTT CASSDMGRSNTEAFF
. . TRBJ2-3 TRBV6-5 13 TGTGCCAGCAGTAACGACCGCACAGATACGCAGTATTTT CASSNDRTDTQYF
. medium-sized TRBJ1-1 TRBV6-1 13 TGTGCCAGCAGTGAAGGACAGAACACTGAAGCTTTCTTT CASSEGQNTEAFF
. . TRBJ2-7 TRBV28 15 TGTGCCAGCAGACATACAAGGGCCGGGATGGGCGAGCAGTACTTC CASRHTRAGMGEQYF
. . TRBJ2-7 TRBV5-4 14 TGTGCCAGCAGCGGCGGGACGGCCTCCTACGAGCAGTACTTC CASSGGTASYEQYF
. . TRBJ1-2 TRBV27 12 TGTGCCAGCAAAACCGGGGTGAGCGGCTACACCTTC CASKTGVSGYTF
. few TRBJ2-5 TRBV2 15 TGTGCCAGCAGATCACTGGGACTGGGGCGGGAGACCCAGTACTTC CASRSLGLGRETQYF
. . TRBJ1-2 TRBV19 14 TGTGCCAGTAGTATATCCAGGGCCAACTATGGCTACACCTTC CASSISRANYGYTF
TRBD1 . TRBJ1-2 TRBV30 15 TGTGCCTGGAGACGCCCGGGACAGTCTAACTATGGCTACACCTTC CAWRRPGQSNYGYTF
. few TRBJ2-2 TRBV18 13 TGTGCCAGCTCATACGGGCCGGCCGGGGAGCTGTTTTTT CASSYGPAGELFF
. . TRBJ1-5 TRBV3-1/TRBV3-2 15 TGTGCCAGCAGCCAAGACGTAGGGAGGGGGCAGCCCCAGCATTTT CASSQDVGRGQPQHF
. once TRBJ1-1 TRBV20-1 11 TGCAGTGCTCAATCGTACACTGAAGCTTTCTTT CSAQSYTEAFF
. few TRBJ1-1 TRBV3-1/TRBV3-2 14 TGTGCCAGCAGCTCGAACTCAAATCGGGACACGACTTTCTTT CASSSNSNRDTTFF
. . TRBJ1-5 TRBV9 15 TGTGCCAGCAGCCATCGACAGACTGGCAATCAGCCCCAGCATTTT CASSHRQTGNQPQHF
. . TRBJ2-6 TRBV13 16 TGTGCCAGCAGCTTATCCGGAAGGGCTGGGGCCAACGTCCTGACTTTC CASSLSGRAGANVLTF
. . TRBJ1-2 TRBV12-5 11 TGTGCTAGTGGTAATTCGTATGGCTACACCTTC CASGNSYGYTF
. . TRBJ2-7 TRBV21-1 17 TGTGCCAGCAGCTCCCGGGCCGGGACAGGGTTGACCTACGAGCAGTACTTC CASSSRAGTGLTYEQYF
. . TRBJ2-3 TRBV14 14 TGTGCCAGCAGCCATCGTACAGAGACAGATACGCAGTATTTT CASSHRTETDTQYF
. once TRBJ1-5 TRBV5-1 15 TGCGCCAGCAGCTTGGGGCCAGATAGCAATCAGCCCCAGCATTTT CASSLGPDSNQPQHF
. . TRBJ1-5 TRBV5-4 15 TGTGCCAGCAGCTTGTTCGGGGACCCTATACAGCCCCAGCATTTT CASSLFGDPIQPQHF
. once TRBJ1-1 TRBV27 15 TGTGCCAGCAGGAGACTACAGGGAACGAACACTGAAGCTTTCTTT CASRRLQGTNTEAFF